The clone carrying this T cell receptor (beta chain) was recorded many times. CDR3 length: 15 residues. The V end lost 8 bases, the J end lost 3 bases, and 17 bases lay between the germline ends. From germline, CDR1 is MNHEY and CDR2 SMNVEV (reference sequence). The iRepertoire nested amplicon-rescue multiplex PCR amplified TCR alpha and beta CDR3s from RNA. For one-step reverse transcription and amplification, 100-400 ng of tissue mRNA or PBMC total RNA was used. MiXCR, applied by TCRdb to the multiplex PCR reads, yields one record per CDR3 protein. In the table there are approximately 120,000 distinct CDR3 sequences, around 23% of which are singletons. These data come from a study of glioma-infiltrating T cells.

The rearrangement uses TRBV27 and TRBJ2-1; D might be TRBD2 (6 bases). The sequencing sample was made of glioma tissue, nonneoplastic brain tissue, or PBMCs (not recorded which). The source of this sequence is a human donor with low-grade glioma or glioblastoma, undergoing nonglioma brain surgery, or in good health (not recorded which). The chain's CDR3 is CASALARGVYNEQFF. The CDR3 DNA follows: TGTGCCAGCGCCCTAGCGCGGGGTGTCTACAATGAGCAGTTCTTC.